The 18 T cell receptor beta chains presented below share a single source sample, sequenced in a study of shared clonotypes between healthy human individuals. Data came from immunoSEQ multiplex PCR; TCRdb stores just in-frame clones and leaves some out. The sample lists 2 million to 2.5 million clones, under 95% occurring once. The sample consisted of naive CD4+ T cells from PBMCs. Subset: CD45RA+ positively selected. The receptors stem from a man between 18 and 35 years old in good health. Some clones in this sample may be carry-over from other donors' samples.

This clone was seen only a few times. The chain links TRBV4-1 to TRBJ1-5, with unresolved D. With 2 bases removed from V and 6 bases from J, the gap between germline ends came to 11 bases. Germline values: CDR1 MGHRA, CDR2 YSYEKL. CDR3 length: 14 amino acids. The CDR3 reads CASSQFLGSQPQHF. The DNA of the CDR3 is TGCGCCAGCAGCCAATTCTTGGGTAGTCAGCCCCAGCATTTT.

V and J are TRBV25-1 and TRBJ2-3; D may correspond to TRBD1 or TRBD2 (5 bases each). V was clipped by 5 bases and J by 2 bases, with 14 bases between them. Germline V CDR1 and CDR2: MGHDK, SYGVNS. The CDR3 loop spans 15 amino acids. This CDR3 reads CASSTGRRATDTQYF. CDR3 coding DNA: TGTGCCAGCAGTACGGGGCGGCGGGCCACAGATACGCAGTATTTT.

In DNA form, the CDR3 reads TGTGCCAGCAGCTTAGGCGCGGTCCAAGAGACCCAGTACTTC. It codes for CASSLGAVQETQYF. The rearrangement links TRBV7-6 to TRBJ2-5; D not resolved. CDR3 size: 14 residues. The germline V gene has CDR1 SGHVS and CDR2 FNYEAQ. V lost 1 base to trimming and J lost 1 base, with 7 bases between them.

Here the CDR3 DNA reads TGTGCCAGCAGCTCCCCGGGGTCCGGGGAGCTGTTTTTT. Encoded protein: CASSSPGSGELFF. The chain is built from TRBV5-5 and TRBJ2-2, with D tentatively TRBD2 (5 bases). The V end lost 3 bases, the J end lost 6 bases, and 9 bases lay between the germline ends. This CDR3 spans 13 amino acids. From germline, CDR1 is SGHKS and CDR2 YYEKEE (reference sequence). The variable domain in full, with the rest retrieved from reference TRBV5-5 and TRBJ2-2, is DAGVTQSPTHLIKTRGQQVTLRCSPISGHKSVSWYQQVLGQGPQFIFQYYEKEERGRGNFPDRFSARQFPNYSSELNVNALLLGDSALYLCASSSPGSGELFFGEGSRLTVL.

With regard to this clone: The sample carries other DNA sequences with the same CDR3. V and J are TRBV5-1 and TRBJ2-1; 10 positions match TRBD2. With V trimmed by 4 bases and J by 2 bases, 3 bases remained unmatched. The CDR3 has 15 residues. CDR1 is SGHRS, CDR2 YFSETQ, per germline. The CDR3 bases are TGCGCCAGCAGCACAGGACTAGCGGCCTACAATGAGCAGTTCTTC. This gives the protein CASSTGLAAYNEQFF.

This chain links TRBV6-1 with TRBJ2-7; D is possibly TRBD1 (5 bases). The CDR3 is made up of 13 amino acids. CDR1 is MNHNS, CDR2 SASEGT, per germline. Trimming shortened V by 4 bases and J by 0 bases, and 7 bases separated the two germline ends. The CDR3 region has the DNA TGTGCCAGCAGTGGGACAAACTCCTACGAGCAGTACTTC. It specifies CASSGTNSYEQYF.

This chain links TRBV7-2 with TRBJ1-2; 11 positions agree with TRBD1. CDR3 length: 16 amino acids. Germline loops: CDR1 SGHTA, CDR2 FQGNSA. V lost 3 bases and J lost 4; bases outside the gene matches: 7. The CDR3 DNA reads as TGTGCCAGCAGCTTCGGGACAGGGGGAATGTTCTATGGCTACACCTTC. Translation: CASSFGTGGMFYGYTF.

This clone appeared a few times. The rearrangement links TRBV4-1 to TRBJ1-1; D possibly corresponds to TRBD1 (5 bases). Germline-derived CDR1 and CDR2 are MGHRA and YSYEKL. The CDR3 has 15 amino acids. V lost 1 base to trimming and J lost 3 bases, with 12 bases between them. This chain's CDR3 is CASSQGDLSDTEAFF. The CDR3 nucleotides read TGCGCCAGCAGCCAAGGGGACCTTTCAGACACTGAAGCTTTCTTT.

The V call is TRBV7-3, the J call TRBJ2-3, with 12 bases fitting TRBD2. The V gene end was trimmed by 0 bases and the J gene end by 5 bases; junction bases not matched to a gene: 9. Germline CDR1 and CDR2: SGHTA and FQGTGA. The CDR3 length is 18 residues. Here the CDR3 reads CASSLTSTSGSLLDTQYF. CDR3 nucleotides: TGTGCCAGCAGCTTAACCTCGACTAGCGGGAGCCTCTTAGATACGCAGTATTTT. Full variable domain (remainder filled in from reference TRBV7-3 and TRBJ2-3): GAGVSQTPSNKVTEKGKYVELRCDPISGHTALYWYRQSLGQGPEFLIYFQGTGAADDSGLPNDRFFAVRPEGSVSTLKIQRTERGDSAVYLCASSLTSTSGSLLDTQYFGPGTRLTVL.

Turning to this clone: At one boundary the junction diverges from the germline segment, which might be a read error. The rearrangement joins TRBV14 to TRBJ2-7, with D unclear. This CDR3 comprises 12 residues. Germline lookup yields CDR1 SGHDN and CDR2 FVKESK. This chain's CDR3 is CASSQDRKGVDF. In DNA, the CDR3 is TGTGCCAGCAGCCAAGACAGGAAGGGCGTGGACTTC.

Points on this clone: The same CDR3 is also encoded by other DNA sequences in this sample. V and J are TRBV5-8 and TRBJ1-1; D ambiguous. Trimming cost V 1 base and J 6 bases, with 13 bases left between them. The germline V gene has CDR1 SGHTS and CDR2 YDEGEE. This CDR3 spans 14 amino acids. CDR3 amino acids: CASSLRLAFPEAFF. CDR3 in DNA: TGTGCCAGCAGCTTGAGGCTTGCGTTCCCTGAAGCTTTCTTT.

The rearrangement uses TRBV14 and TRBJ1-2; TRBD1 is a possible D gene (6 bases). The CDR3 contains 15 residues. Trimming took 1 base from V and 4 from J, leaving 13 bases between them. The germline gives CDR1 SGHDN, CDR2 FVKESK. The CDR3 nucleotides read TGTGCCAGCAGCCAAGTAACACAGGGTGGCTATGGCTACACCTTC. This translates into CASSQVTQGGYGYTF. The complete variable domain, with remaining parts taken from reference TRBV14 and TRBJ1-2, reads EAGVTQFPSHSVIEKGQTVTLRCDPISGHDNLYWYRRVMGKEIKFLLHFVKESKQDESGMPNNRFLAERTGGTYSTLKVQPAELEDSGVYFCASSQVTQGGYGYTFGSGTRLTVV.

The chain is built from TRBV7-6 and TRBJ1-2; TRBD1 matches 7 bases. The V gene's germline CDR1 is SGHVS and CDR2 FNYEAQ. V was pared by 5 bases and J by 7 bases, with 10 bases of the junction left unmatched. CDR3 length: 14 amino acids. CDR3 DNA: TGTGCCAGCAGCCCCCAGGGGGGGGCGGGTGGCTACACCTTC. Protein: CASSPQGGAGGYTF.

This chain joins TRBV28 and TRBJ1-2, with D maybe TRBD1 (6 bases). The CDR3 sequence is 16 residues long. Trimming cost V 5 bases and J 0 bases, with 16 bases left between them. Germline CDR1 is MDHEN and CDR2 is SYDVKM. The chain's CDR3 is CASSNRRQAANYGYTF. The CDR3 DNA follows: TGTGCCAGCAGTAACCGACGACAGGCAGCTAACTATGGCTACACCTTC.

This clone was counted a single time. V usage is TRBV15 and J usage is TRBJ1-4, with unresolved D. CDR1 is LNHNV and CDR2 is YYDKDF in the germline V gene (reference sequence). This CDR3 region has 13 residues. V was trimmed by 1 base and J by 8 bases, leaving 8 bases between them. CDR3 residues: CATSRGVDEKLFF. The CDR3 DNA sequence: TGTGCCACCAGCAGAGGGGTTGACGAAAAACTGTTTTTT. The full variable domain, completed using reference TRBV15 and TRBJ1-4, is DAMVIQNPRYQVTQFGKPVTLSCSQTLNHNVMYWYQQKSSQAPKLLFHYYDKDFNNEADTPDNFQSRRPNTSFCFLDIRSPGLGDTAMYLCATSRGVDEKLFFGSGTQLSVL.

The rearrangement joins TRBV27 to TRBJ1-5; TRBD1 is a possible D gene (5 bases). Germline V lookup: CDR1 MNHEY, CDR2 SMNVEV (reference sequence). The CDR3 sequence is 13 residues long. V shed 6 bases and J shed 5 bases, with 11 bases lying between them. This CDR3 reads CASRGGLDQPQHF. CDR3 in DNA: TGTGCCAGCAGGGGGGGATTGGATCAGCCCCAGCATTTT.

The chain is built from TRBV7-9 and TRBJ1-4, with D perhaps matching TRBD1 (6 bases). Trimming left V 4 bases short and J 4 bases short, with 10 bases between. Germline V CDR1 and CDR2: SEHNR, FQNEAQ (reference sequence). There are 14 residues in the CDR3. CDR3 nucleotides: TGTGCCAGCAGCTCTAGGGGGGGTAATGAAAAACTGTTTTTT. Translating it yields CASSSRGGNEKLFF.

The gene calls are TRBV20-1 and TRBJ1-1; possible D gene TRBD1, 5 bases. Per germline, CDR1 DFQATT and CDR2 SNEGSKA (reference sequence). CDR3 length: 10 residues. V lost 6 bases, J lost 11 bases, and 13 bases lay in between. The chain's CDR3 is CSASGTGAFF. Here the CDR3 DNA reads TGCAGTGCATCCGGGACCGGGGCTTTCTTT.